Listed below are T cell receptor beta chains from one sample, sequenced in a study of T cell responses to AZD1222 COVID-19 vaccine. TCRdb's table, derived via immunoSEQ multiplex PCR, lists solely in-frame clones and lacks some. The sample includes under 150,000 clones, approximately 90% seen only once; the top ten take 2% to 2.5%. Sequences were derived from peripheral blood, sampled on day 0 of AZD1222 vaccination. Every receptor here comes from an adult in good health. The CDR3 runs from the conserved cysteine through the conserved F or W. A D gene is named only where the DNA matches it firmly. Where a row states a size, it is once, few, many or the class of an expanded clone; other rows omit it.

cdr3_nt	cdr3_aa	clone_size	j_call	v_call	d_call
TGCGCCAGCAGCTCGGGTGGGGGCTACACCTTC	CASSSGGGYTF	once	TRBJ1-2	TRBV5-1	NA
TGCAGCGTGGCGGGATCGGGGTTGAACACTGAAGCTTTCTTT	CSVAGSGLNTEAFF	NA	TRBJ1-1	TRBV29-1	NA
TGTGCCAGCTCACAGGGACTAGCGGGAGTAGATGAGCAGTTCTTC	CASSQGLAGVDEQFF	NA	TRBJ2-1	TRBV18	TRBD2
TGCAGCGTTCTAAGCGGTCAGACCTACAATGAGCAGTTCTTC	CSVLSGQTYNEQFF	NA	TRBJ2-1	TRBV29-1	NA
TGTGCCAGCAGTTTAACCCGTGGGGGGACCCAGTACTTC	CASSLTRGGTQYF	NA	TRBJ2-5	TRBV27	NA
TGTGCCAGCAGCTTGGGACAGGGGCGAGGATATGGCTACACCTTC	CASSLGQGRGYGYTF	NA	TRBJ1-2	TRBV5-6	TRBD1
TGCGCCAGCAGCTTGCGGACAGGGGGACACGAGCAGTACTTC	CASSLRTGGHEQYF	NA	TRBJ2-7	TRBV5-1	TRBD1
TGTGCCAGCTCACTCCGGGACCCCCTGGGGGGGGCTTTTATGAACACTGAAGCTTTCTTT	CASSLRDPLGGAFMNTEAFF	NA	TRBJ1-1	TRBV18	NA
TGTGCCACCAGTGAAGGAGGGAGAGAGACCCAGTACTTC	CATSEGGRETQYF	NA	TRBJ2-5	TRBV24-1	NA
TGTGCCAGCAGCCAATCACGAGGGGGGAATGAAAAACTGTTTTTT	CASSQSRGGNEKLFF	NA	TRBJ1-4	TRBV16	NA
TGTGCCAGCAGCGTAGCACCCAGCGGGAGGACCCAGTACTTC	CASSVAPSGRTQYF	once	TRBJ2-5	TRBV9	TRBD2
TGTGCCAGCAGCTTAGTTGAAGCGGGATATGAGCAGTTCTTC	CASSLVEAGYEQFF	NA	TRBJ2-1	TRBV11-2	TRBD2
TGTGCCAGCAGAGGACGCTCCTCTGGGGCCAACGTCCTGACTTTC	CASRGRSSGANVLTF	NA	TRBJ2-6	TRBV28	NA
TGTGCCAGCAGCCCTTCCGGGACTAGCTACTTCTACGAGCAGTACTTC	CASSPSGTSYFYEQYF	NA	TRBJ2-7	TRBV5-5	TRBD2
TGTGCCAGCAGCTTAAACAGGGTTTACGAGCAGTACTTC	CASSLNRVYEQYF	NA	TRBJ2-7	TRBV7-8	NA
TGTGCCAGCAGTAGTTCTTACGAGCAGTACTTC	CASSSSYEQYF	few	TRBJ2-7	TRBV28	NA
TGCGCCAGCAGTGGGGACACTCCCGGCTACACCTTC	CASSGDTPGYTF	NA	TRBJ1-2	TRBV10-2	NA
TGTGCCAGCAGTATGCTTCATAGCAATCAGCCCCAGCATTTT	CASSMLHSNQPQHF	NA	TRBJ1-5	TRBV2	NA
TGTGCCAGCATCCCCCCTGGGGCAGGCTACTATGGCTACACCTTC	CASIPPGAGYYGYTF	NA	TRBJ1-2	TRBV7-2	NA
TGTGCCAGCAGCTTATCCCAGACAGGGGTGGAGCAGTTCTTC	CASSLSQTGVEQFF	once	TRBJ2-1	TRBV7-2	TRBD1
TGTGCCAGCAGCTTAGACCCAGGTGGTGGCTACACCTTC	CASSLDPGGGYTF	NA	TRBJ1-2	TRBV11-2	NA
TGTGCCAGCAGCCCCCAGGTTGGCCCGGGCTATGGCTACACCTTC	CASSPQVGPGYGYTF	NA	TRBJ1-2	TRBV7-3	NA
TGTGCCAGCAGCCAAGTGGTACAGGCGGGGGGCGAGCAGTACTTC	CASSQVVQAGGEQYF	NA	TRBJ2-7	TRBV3-1/TRBV3-2	TRBD2
TGTGCCAGCAGCCCCCTCCAGGGGATGCAAGAGACCCAGTACTTC	CASSPLQGMQETQYF	NA	TRBJ2-5	TRBV3-1/TRBV3-2	NA